This T cell receptor (beta chain) was observed in a study of blood T cell repertoires in COVID-19. Background on the study: The origin of the acute and convalescent COVID-19 samples was the United States, Italy and Spain.

As handled by the study authors: Amplification of reference gene primers provided the estimated nucleated cell counts. Profiled with immunoSEQ multiplex PCR; TCRdb holds only in-frame clones, not every one. That table gives V, J and clone size, and the DNA gave D and trimming. The sample carries 150,000 to 200,000 clones, about 87% recorded once. Trimming pared 6 bases from V and 1 base from J, leaving 18 bases between. The CDR3 has 16 amino acids. Germline CDR1 LNHDA, CDR2 SQIVND (reference sequence). V and J are TRBV19 and TRBJ1-2, with D perhaps matching TRBD1 (5 bases). The receptor's source is a young man with active or convalescent COVID-19. Sequences were obtained from peripheral blood. CDR3 sequence (DNA): TGTGCCAGTAGATCGGACGGGACTCCCGGTAACTATGGCTACACCTTC. Amino acids: CASRSDGTPGNYGYTF.